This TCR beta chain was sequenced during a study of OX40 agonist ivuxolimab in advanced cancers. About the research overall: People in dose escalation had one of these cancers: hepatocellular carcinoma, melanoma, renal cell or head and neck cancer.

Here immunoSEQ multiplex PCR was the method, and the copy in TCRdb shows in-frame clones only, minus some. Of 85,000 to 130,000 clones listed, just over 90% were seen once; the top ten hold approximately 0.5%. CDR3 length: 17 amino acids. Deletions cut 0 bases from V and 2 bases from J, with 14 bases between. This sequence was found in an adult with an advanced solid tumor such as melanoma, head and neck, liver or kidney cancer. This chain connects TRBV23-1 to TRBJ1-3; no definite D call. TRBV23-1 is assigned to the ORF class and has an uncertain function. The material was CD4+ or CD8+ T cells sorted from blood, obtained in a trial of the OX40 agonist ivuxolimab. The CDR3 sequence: CASSQSGLGCTGNTIYF. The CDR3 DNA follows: TGCGCCAGCAGTCAATCGGGCTTGGGGTGTACTGGAAACACCATATATTTT.